This passage covers 24 T cell receptor beta chains from one sample sequenced in a study of blood T cells in healthy people across ages. Using a J-beta primer mix together with a sample-barcoded 5' primer, a second PCR was run for roughly 7 to 11 cycles. TCRdb recomputed calls from the 5' RACE reads with MiXCR, one row per CDR3 protein. This repertoire shows 550,000 to 600,000 distinct CDR3 sequences, 25% to 30% found once; its top ten account for 15% to 20%. Sequencing was carried out using blood. The receptors were gathered from a woman aged 70-85 years in good health.

Regarding this clonotype: A junction boundary mismatches the germline segment, possibly from a read error. The V and J genes are TRBV24-1 and TRBJ1-1; D is unclear. The germline V gene has CDR1 KGHDR and CDR2 SFDVKD. This CDR3 is built from 12 residues. The CDR3 nucleotides read TGTGCCACCGGTGATTTGGGTACTGAAGCTTTCTTT. Residues: CATGDLGTEAFF.

This clonotype was seen only a few times. The chain uses TRBV2 and TRBJ1-4; 12 bases line up with TRBD1. The CDR3 loop spans 13 amino acids. J lost 11 bases, V lost 10 bases, and 8 bases had no gene match. Germline lookup yields CDR1 SNHLY and CDR2 FYNNEI. The CDR3 protein is CATSRDRGQKLFF. The CDR3 DNA reads TGTGCCACCTCCCGGGACAGGGGGCAGAAACTGTTTTTT.

V gene TRBV20-1 combines with J gene TRBJ2-1; D is undetermined. Germline V gene sequence: CDR1 DFQATT, CDR2 SNEGSKA (reference sequence). This CDR3 comprises 14 residues. Trimming took 4 bases from V and 1 from J, leaving 11 bases between them. The CDR3 DNA reads as TGCAGTGCTAACGTCCCCTATTCCTACAATGAGCAGTTCTTC. It is translated as CSANVPYSYNEQFF.

The chain combines TRBV6-5 with TRBJ1-2; 8 bases fit TRBD1. CDR3 length equals 14 residues. J gave up 8 bases and V 8 bases, and 13 bases lay outside the gene matches. Germline CDR1 is MNHEY and CDR2 is SVGAGI. In DNA, the CDR3 is TGTGCCAGCGGAGGACAGGGTAGGTCCTACGGCTACACCTTC. Translation: CASGGQGRSYGYTF.

About this clonotype itself: One end of the junction fails to match germline, which may point to a read error. The chain employs TRBV10-3 and TRBJ1-2; TRBD1 might be the D (6 bases). This CDR3 spans 11 amino acids. The germline CDR1 and CDR2 sequences are ENHRY and SYGVKD. CDR3 in amino acids: CAIMGGREWSF. The CDR3 nucleotides are TGTGCCATCATGGGGGGCCGGGAGTGGTCCTTC.

This clonotype was seen only a few times. The CDR3 DNA reads as TGTGCCAGCAGCGTAGGCGAGGGCCGGAGCACAGATACGCAGTATTTT. Protein product: CASSVGEGRSTDTQYF. The chain has TRBV9 and TRBJ2-3, with a weak D call TRBD2 (5 bases). Germline V gives CDR1 SGDLS, CDR2 YYNGEE. CDR3 length equals 16 residues. Deletions cut 0 bases from V and 0 bases from J, with 11 bases between.

The chain combines TRBV6-1 with TRBJ2-5; 13 bases align to TRBD2. The J call may be incorrect, as the DNA end agrees better with TRBJ2-1. Germline lookup yields CDR1 MNHNS and CDR2 SASEGT. The CDR3 sequence is 16 residues long. The CDR3 loop is CASSLGLAGVWGEQFF. The CDR3 coding sequence is TGTGCCAGCAGCCTAGGACTAGCGGGGGTATGGGGTGAGCAGTTCTTC.

This clonotype was counted between two and nine times. CDR3 sequence: CAISERSVQETQYF. Here the CDR3 DNA reads TGTGCCATCAGTGAGCGGTCAGTACAAGAGACCCAGTACTTC. The chain links TRBV10-3 to TRBJ2-5; D not certain. Per germline, CDR1 ENHRY and CDR2 SYGVKD. V was pared by 2 bases and J by 2 bases, with 9 bases between. CDR3 length: 14 residues.

V gene TRBV20-1 combines with J gene TRBJ2-7, with D hard to call. Looked up from germline, CDR1 is DFQATT and CDR2 is SNEGSKA (reference sequence). The length of the CDR3 is 13 residues. Trimming left V 0 bases short and J 2 bases short, with 8 bases between. CDR3 in amino acids: CSARDPDPYEQYF. The CDR3 DNA sequence: TGCAGTGCTAGAGATCCAGATCCCTACGAGCAGTACTTC.

Of note for this clonotype: The junction departs from the called germline gene at one end, perhaps through a read error. The chain carries TRBV6-2 or TRBV6-3 and TRBJ2-1, with D tentatively TRBD1 or TRBD2 (6 bases each). The CDR3 extends over 17 amino acids. CDR1 and CDR2 from the germline V gene are MNHEY and SVGEGT. CDR3 nucleotide sequence: TGTGCCAGCAGTTACTCGCTACAAGGGGGGTTCTACAACGAGCAGTTCTTC. This sequence encodes CASSYSLQGGFYNEQFF.

V gene TRBV6-1 combines with J gene TRBJ2-3; D unresolved. There are 11 residues in the CDR3. CDR1 MNHNS and CDR2 SASEGT come from the germline V gene. V was shortened by 3 bases and J by 8 bases, with 6 bases between the two germline ends. CDR3 sequence (DNA): TGTGCCAGCAGTGAGTTTGGTACGCAGTATTTT. Translation: CASSEFGTQYF.

The gene calls are TRBV24-1 and TRBJ2-7; possibly TRBD2 for D (5 bases). The better agreement between TRBJ2-1 and the DNA end casts doubt on the J call. Looked up from germline, CDR1 is KGHDR and CDR2 is SFDVKD. The length of the CDR3 is 14 residues. CDR3 in amino acids: CATRDGVHDNEQFF. The CDR3 nucleotides read TGTGCCACCCGGGATGGGGTTCATGACAATGAGCAGTTCTTC.

This chain links TRBV5-1 with TRBJ2-7; 8 positions agree with TRBD1. The CDR3 has 13 residues. V lost 5 bases and J lost 6; bases outside the gene matches: 7. Germline lookup yields CDR1 SGHRS and CDR2 YFSETQ. The CDR3 sequence is CASRGTGWVEQYF. The CDR3 bases are TGCGCCAGCAGGGGGACAGGATGGGTCGAGCAGTACTTC.

This clonotype was detected a few times. The J gene is TRBJ2-2, the V gene TRBV7-2; D is unresolved. This CDR3 is 15 amino acids long. V lost 2 bases and J 0 bases, leaving 7 bases between the germline ends. CDR1 is SGHTA and CDR2 is FQGNSA in the germline V gene. The CDR3 protein is CASSLISANTGELFF. The CDR3, as DNA: TGTGCCAGCAGCTTAATATCCGCGAACACCGGGGAGCTGTTTTTT.

CDR3 amino acids: CASFPDRGDYGYTF. The CDR3, as DNA: TGTGCCAGCTTCCCCGACCGAGGGGACTATGGCTACACCTTC. The gene calls are TRBV2 and TRBJ1-2; D perhaps matches TRBD1 (5 bases). The CDR3 runs 14 residues. The germline gives CDR1 SNHLY, CDR2 FYNNEI. V shed 8 bases and J shed 3 bases, with 16 bases lying between them. Together with reference TRBV2 and TRBJ1-2, the CDR3 gives the full variable domain: EPEVTQTPSHQVTQMGQEVILRCVPISNHLYFYWYRQILGQKVEFLVSFYNNEISEKSEIFDDQFSVERPDGSNFTLKIRSTKLEDSAMYFCASFPDRGDYGYTFGSGTRLTVV.

This clonotype was detected only a few times. The chain carries TRBV7-2 and TRBJ1-2; no clear D. From germline, CDR1 is SGHTA and CDR2 FQGNSA. V lost 1 base, J lost 7 bases, and 16 bases lay in between. This CDR3 region has 15 residues. CDR3 protein: CASSLGESSGGGYTF. The CDR3 bases are TGTGCCAGCAGCTTAGGGGAATCGAGCGGTGGTGGCTACACCTTC.

The chain carries TRBV20-1 and TRBJ2-3, with D unresolved. The ends were cut back, 8 bases at V and 1 base at J, with 7 bases in the middle. The CDR3 has 11 residues. Germline V gives CDR1 DFQATT, CDR2 SNEGSKA (reference sequence). The CDR3 DNA follows: TGCAGTCTTGTGGGCACAGATACGCAGTATTTT. Amino acid sequence: CSLVGTDTQYF.

This clonotype showed up just a few times. The chain is built from TRBV20-1 and TRBJ2-7; possible D gene TRBD1, 6 bases. The DNA end is more similar to TRBJ2-5, so the J call may be wrong. The CDR3 is 12 residues long. Germline values: CDR1 DFQATT, CDR2 SNEGSKA (reference sequence). The CDR3 DNA sequence: TGCAGTGCCGGACAGTCCCAAGAGACCCAGTACTTC. It codes for CSAGQSQETQYF.

This sequence joins TRBV5-1 and TRBJ1-1; 8 bases fit TRBD1. CDR3 length: 15 amino acids. Germline lookup yields CDR1 SGHRS and CDR2 YFSETQ. Trimming took 3 bases from V and 5 from J; bases not matched to a gene: 9. The CDR3 bases are TGCGCCAGCAGCTGGGAACAGGGGGTAGGGACTGAAGCTTTCTTT. This sequence encodes CASSWEQGVGTEAFF.

The chain joins TRBV4-3 to TRBJ1-2; D uncertain. The CDR3 totals 14 residues. V was pared by 1 base and J by 3 bases, with 9 bases between. Germline loops: CDR1 LGHNA, CDR2 YSLEER. CDR3 protein: CASSQVGSDYGYTF. CDR3 DNA: TGCGCCAGCAGCCAAGTAGGCAGCGACTATGGCTACACCTTC.

Comments on this clonotype: Its ends do not fully match the called genes, so a read error is possible. The V call is TRBV20-1, the J call TRBJ2-2; TRBD1 matches at 12 bases. This CDR3 contains 17 residues. Looked up from germline, CDR1 is DFQATT and CDR2 is SNEGSKA (reference sequence). Here the CDR3 DNA reads TGCAGTGCTGGAGAGAGGGACAGGGGGCAATACACCGGGGAGCTGTTTTTT. Residues: CSAGERDRGQYTGELFF.

The rearrangement joins TRBV4-2 to TRBJ2-1, with no clear D. CDR3 length: 12 amino acids. V was trimmed by 0 bases and J by 7 bases, leaving 4 bases between them. Germline V gene data show CDR1 as LGHNA and CDR2 as YNFKEQ. CDR3 in DNA: TGTGCCAGCAGCCAAGAATGGAATGAGCAGTTCTTC. It encodes CASSQEWNEQFF.

There are a few counts of this clonotype. This chain links TRBV5-1 with TRBJ2-2, with 11 bases lining up with TRBD1. This CDR3 has 14 residues. CDR1 and CDR2 (germline): SGHRS, YFSETQ. Losses at the gene ends were 7 bases for V and 3 bases for J; bases not matched to a gene: 2. The CDR3 loop is CASGGQGDTGELFF. CDR3 bases: TGCGCCAGCGGGGGACAGGGGGACACCGGGGAGCTGTTTTTT.

The chain couples TRBV6-1 to TRBJ2-5, with D tentatively TRBD2 (5 bases). V lost 5 bases and J 3 bases, leaving 16 bases between the germline ends. Germline V CDR1 and CDR2: MNHNS, SASEGT. There are 15 residues in the CDR3. The CDR3 sequence is CASSTGLGREETQYF. As DNA, the CDR3 is TGTGCCAGCAGTACGGGATTGGGTAGAGAAGAGACCCAGTACTTC.